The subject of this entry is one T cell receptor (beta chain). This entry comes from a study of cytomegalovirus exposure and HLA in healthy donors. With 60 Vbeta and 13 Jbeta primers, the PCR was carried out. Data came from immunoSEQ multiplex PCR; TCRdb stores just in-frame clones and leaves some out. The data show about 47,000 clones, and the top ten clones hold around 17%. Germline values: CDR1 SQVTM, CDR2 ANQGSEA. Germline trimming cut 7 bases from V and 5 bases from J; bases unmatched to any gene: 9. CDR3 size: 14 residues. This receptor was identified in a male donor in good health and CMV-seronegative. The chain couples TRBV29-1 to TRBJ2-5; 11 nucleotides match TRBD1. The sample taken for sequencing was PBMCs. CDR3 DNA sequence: TGCAGCGCCTTCGGACAGGGGGCGAGGGAGACCCAGTACTTC. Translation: CSAFGQGARETQYF.